This T cell receptor (beta chain) was captured in a study of blood T cell repertoires in COVID-19. Study overall: Acute and convalescent COVID-19 specimens originated in the United States, Italy and Spain. Sources were T cells, B-cell-depleted T cells, or PBMCs; the material itself was cDNA or gDNA.

The CDR3 covers 13 residues. V was shortened by 6 bases and J by 6 bases, with 11 bases between the two germline ends. Germline assignment: CDR1 MNHNS and CDR2 SASEGT. In the source study's methods: Counts of nucleated cells, estimated from reference gene primer amplification, were obtained. The repertoire was sequenced with immunoSEQ multiplex PCR; TCRdb's copy has only in-frame clones and lacks some. That table is the source of V, J and clone size, and D and trimming were worked out from the DNA. The table has 170,000 or so clones, 90% seen once. The sequenced sample consisted of peripheral blood. This rearrangement joins TRBV6-1 to TRBJ2-2; perhaps TRBD1 as D (6 bases). This TCR came from a man aged 45-60 years with acute or convalescent COVID-19. In DNA form, the CDR3 reads TGTGCCAGCAGCCAACAGGGCCCCGGGGAGCTGTTTTTT. Translating gives CASSQQGPGELFF.